This T cell receptor beta chain was captured by sequencing in a study of cytomegalovirus exposure and HLA in healthy donors. With 60 Vbeta and 13 Jbeta primers, the PCR was carried out. The data were produced by immunoSEQ multiplex PCR, yet TCRdb's version contains in-frame clones alone and is incomplete. The top ten hold less than 2.5% of the sample, which has about 160,000 clones, 60% to 80% seen once. Study-level points and caveats: Diagnosis of cytomegalovirus status made by the classifier reportedly showed high specificity and sensitivity. A later analysis found that most CMV-associated TCR beta chains appeared HLA-restricted. In a later analysis, DRB1 alleles had the most associated TCRs; HLA-C alleles the fewest. A list of more than 150 TCR beta chains associated with cytomegalovirus was given.

As for this clone: The antigen remains undetermined.

With 4 bases removed from V and 3 bases from J, the gap between germline ends came to 9 bases. The germline V gene encodes CDR1 SGHVS and CDR2 FQNEAQ. The CDR3 totals 13 residues. The J gene is TRBJ2-5, the V gene TRBV7-8; D is perhaps TRBD1 (6 bases). Sequencing was carried out using PBMCs. The sequence was collected from a man aged 50-59 years in good health and CMV-seropositive. The CDR3 here is CASSYGQKETQYF. The CDR3 DNA reads TGTGCCAGCAGCTATGGACAGAAAGAGACCCAGTACTTC. The full variable domain, completed using reference TRBV7-8 and TRBJ2-5, is GAGVSQSPRYKVAKRGQDVALRCDPISGHVSLFWYQQALGQGPEFLTYFQNEAQLDKSGLPSDRFFAERPEGSVSTLKIQRTQQEDSAVYLCASSYGQKETQYFGPGTRLLVL.